The T cell receptor beta chain described here comes from a study of T-cell reconstitution after alpha-beta-depleted transplantation in children (dated by TCRdb to 2016 to 2017). At the level of the whole study: The study quantitatively tracked T-cell immune reconstitution after TCRalphabeta/CD19-depleted allogeneic hematopoietic cell transplantation in children using TCR repertoire profiling. Points the paper makes about the study in general: Over subsequent months, a decline in hyperexpanded clone frequencies was noted, and after one year, T-cell counts and TCRbeta diversity were mostly ascribed to newly produced T cells. The high TCRbeta diversity at day 60 in some patients was ascribed to recipient T cells and intrathymic progenitors that had survived conditioning. The apparently early recovery of alphabetaT-cell counts about two months after transplant reportedly depended on only several hundred rapidly expanded clones that came from non-depleted graft cells.

Taken from the germline V gene, the CDR1 and CDR2 loops are SGHAT and FQNNGV. The trim is 2 bases for V and 2 bases for J, with a gap of 12 bases between the germline ends. Including cysteine and phenylalanine, the CDR3 has 16 amino acids. Only the CDR3 DNA stays, 48 bases, in frame from base 1. This clonotype was detected ten times or more. The clone's antigen remains unknown. Base-call qualities are not available, and no considerably larger clone is one nucleotide away. The treatment or condition label, read with the paper, signifies: allogeneic hematopoietic cell transplantation with graft depleted of TCRalphabeta T cells and CD19 B cells. TCRalphabeta/CD19-depleted allogeneic hematopoietic cell grafts were given to the transplant recipients, all of whom were children. Libraries were made using PCR. TCRdb names Illumina HiSeq 2500 as the instrument used. TCR libraries were prepared with molecular barcoding, using unique molecular identifiers to normalize TCRbeta repertoire quantification. TCRdb handled the public reads itself, with Q25 trimming in fastp and clone calling in MiXCR, and kept productive beta chains. Identical CDR3 protein sequences are pooled into one entry, listed with their most common genes and DNA. This sample has about 400,000 distinct CDR3 sequences in its table, and about a sixth of those were observed once. The ten largest clones take up approximately 28% of the sample.

The receptor's source is a boy in the first two years of life who had a stem cell transplant for Wiskott-Aldrich syndrome, so the T cells may come from the graft donor. In this chain, TRBV11-2 is recombined with TRBJ2-2; matching of 5 bases hints at TRBD1 as the D gene. The input for sequencing was PBMCs, mostly from graft donor cells, taken 360 days after TCRalphabeta/CD19-depleted stem cell transplant. Here is the DNA: TGTGCCAGCAGCTTACGGTGGGGCAGAAACACCGGGGAGCTGTTTTTT. It encodes CASSLRWGRNTGELFF.